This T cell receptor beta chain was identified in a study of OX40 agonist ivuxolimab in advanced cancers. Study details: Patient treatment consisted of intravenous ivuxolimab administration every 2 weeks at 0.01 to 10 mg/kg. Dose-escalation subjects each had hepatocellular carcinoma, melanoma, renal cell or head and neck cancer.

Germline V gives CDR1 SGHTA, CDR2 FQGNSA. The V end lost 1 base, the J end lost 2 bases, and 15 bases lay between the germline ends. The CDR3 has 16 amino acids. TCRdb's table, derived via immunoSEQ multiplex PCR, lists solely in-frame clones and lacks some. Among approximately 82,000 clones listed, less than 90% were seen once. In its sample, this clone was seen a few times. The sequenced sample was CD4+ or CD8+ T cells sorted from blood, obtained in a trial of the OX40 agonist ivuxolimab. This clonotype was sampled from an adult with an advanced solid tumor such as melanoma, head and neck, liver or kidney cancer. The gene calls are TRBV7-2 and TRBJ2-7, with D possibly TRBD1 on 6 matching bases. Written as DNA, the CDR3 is TGTGCCAGCAGCTTAGGAAGTACAGGGCCGGCCTACGAGCAGTACTTC. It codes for CASSLGSTGPAYEQYF.